Shown below are 12 T cell receptor beta chains from a single sample sequenced in a study of T cell clusters in autoimmune cytopenias. Multiplex touch-down PCR amplified TRB using TRB-A and TRB-B pools in one tube. After re-calling the multiplex PCR reads, TCRdb lists one entry per CDR3 protein, DNA absent. In all, the sample yields roughly 8,400 distinct CDR3 sequences. Roughly 40,000 genome equivalents of blood DNA were amplified for TRB. The specimen sequenced was peripheral blood. These receptor sequences come from a human donor with an autoimmune cytopenia or autoimmune hepatitis (not recorded which).

V is TRBV7-9 and J is TRBJ1-1. This CDR3 has 13 residues. CDR1 SEHNR and CDR2 FQNEAQ come from the germline V gene (reference sequence). CDR3 in amino acids: CASSSTRTHEAFF.

The chain uses TRBV11-2 and TRBJ2-3; TCRdb gives TRBD2 as the D gene, but with no DNA this cannot be confirmed. This CDR3 is built from 15 residues. In germline, CDR1 is SGHAT, CDR2 FQNNGV. CDR3 loop: CASSFRREGLNTQYF. The variable domain in full, with the rest retrieved from reference TRBV11-2 and TRBJ2-3, is EAGVAQSPRYKIIEKRQSVAFWCNPISGHATLYWYQQILGQGPKLLIQFQNNGVVDDSQLPKDRFSAERLKGVDSTLKIQPAKLEDSAVYLCASSFRREGLNTQYFGPGTRLTVL.

Judged by frequency, this clonotype is medium-sized. The chain has TRBV30 and TRBJ2-1. Germline lookup yields CDR1 GTSNPN and CDR2 SVGIG (reference sequence). The CDR3 sequence is 11 residues long. The CDR3 spells CAWSVLVEQFF.

The chain joins TRBV11-2 to TRBJ1-6. Looked up from germline, CDR1 is SGHAT and CDR2 is FQNNGV. The CDR3 has 16 amino acids. CDR3 amino acids: CASSLVPSSYNSPLHF.

This clonotype shows up as medium-sized by frequency. The chain couples TRBV7-2 to TRBJ1-2. Germline loops: CDR1 SGHTA, CDR2 FQGNSA. The CDR3 contains 14 residues. Here the CDR3 reads CASSLSGQVYGYTF. The full variable domain, its missing parts supplied by reference TRBV7-2 and TRBJ1-2, is GAGVSQSPSNKVTEKGKDVELRCDPISGHTALYWYRQSLGQGLEFLIYFQGNSAPDKSGLPSDRFSAERTGGSVSTLTIQRTQQEDSAVYLCASSLSGQVYGYTFGSGTRLTVV.

The V call is TRBV5-1, the J call TRBJ1-6; TCRdb indicates TRBD1, and absent DNA this call remains unverified. There are 14 residues in the CDR3. Germline V gene lookup returns CDR1 SGHRS and CDR2 YFSETQ. This CDR3 reads CASSFGTDNSPLHF. The full variable domain, with the rest looked up from reference TRBV5-1 and TRBJ1-6, is KAGVTQTPRYLIKTRGQQVTLSCSPISGHRSVSWYQQTPGQGLQFLFEYFSETQRNKGNFPGRFSGRQFSNSRSEMNVSTLELGDSALYLCASSFGTDNSPLHFGNGTRLTVT.

In terms of frequency, this clonotype is medium-sized (0.01 to 0.1%). The rearrangement links TRBV7-2 to TRBJ1-1. In germline, CDR1 is SGHTA, CDR2 FQGNSA. This CDR3 contains 14 residues. The CDR3 spells CASSFGRANTEAFF.

The chain uses TRBV12-3 or TRBV12-4 and TRBJ1-1; without DNA, the TCRdb call of TRBD1 cannot be checked. The CDR3 has 13 amino acids. This CDR3 reads CASRQGPNTEAFF.

The chain carries TRBV11-2 and TRBJ1-1. Germline CDR1 SGHAT, CDR2 FQNNGV. This CDR3 comprises 13 residues. The CDR3 sequence: CASSFQGGTEAFF.

The rearrangement joins TRBV19 to TRBJ1-5; TCRdb selects TRBD1, and the lack of DNA leaves this call unchecked. The CDR3 consists of 13 residues. Germline lookup yields CDR1 LNHDA and CDR2 SQIVND (reference sequence). The CDR3 loop reads CASSIRGYQPQHF.

CDR3 amino acids: CAISGAGPTQYF. The chain joins TRBV10-3 to TRBJ2-3. The CDR3 is 12 amino acids. In germline, CDR1 is ENHRY, CDR2 SYGVKD.

This clonotype shows up as medium-sized by frequency. J is TRBJ2-2 and V is TRBV19; checking the TCRdb D call of TRBD1 is not possible without DNA. The germline gives CDR1 LNHDA, CDR2 SQIVND (reference sequence). The CDR3 contains 15 residues. Here the CDR3 reads CASSIKVGPSGELFF.